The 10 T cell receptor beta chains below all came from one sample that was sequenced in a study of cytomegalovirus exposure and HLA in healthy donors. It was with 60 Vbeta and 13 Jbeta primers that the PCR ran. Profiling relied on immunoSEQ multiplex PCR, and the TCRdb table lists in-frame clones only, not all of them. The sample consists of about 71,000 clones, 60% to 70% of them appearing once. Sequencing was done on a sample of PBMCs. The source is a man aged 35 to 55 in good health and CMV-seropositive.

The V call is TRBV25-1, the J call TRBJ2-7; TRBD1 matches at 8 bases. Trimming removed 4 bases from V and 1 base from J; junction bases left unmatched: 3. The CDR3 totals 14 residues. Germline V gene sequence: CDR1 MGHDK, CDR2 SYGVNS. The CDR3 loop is CASSVTGGSYEQYF. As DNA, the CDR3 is TGTGCCAGCAGTGTCACAGGGGGGTCCTACGAGCAGTACTTC.

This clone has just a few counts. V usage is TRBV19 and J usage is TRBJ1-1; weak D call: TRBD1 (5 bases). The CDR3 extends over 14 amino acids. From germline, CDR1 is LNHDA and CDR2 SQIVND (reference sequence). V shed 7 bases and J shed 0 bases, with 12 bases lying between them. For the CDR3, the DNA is TGTGCCAGTACGTCTAGGACATTGAACACTGAAGCTTTCTTT. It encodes CASTSRTLNTEAFF.

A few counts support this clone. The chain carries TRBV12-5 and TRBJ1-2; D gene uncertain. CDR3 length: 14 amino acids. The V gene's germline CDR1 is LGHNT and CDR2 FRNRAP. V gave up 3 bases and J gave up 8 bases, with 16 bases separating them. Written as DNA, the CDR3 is TGTGCTAGTGGTTTACCCCCTACCCTCGCGGGCTACACCTTC. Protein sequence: CASGLPPTLAGYTF.

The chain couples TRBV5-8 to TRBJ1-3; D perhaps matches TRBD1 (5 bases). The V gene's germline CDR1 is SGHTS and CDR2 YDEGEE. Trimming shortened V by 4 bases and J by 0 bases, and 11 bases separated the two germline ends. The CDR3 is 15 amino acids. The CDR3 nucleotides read TGTGCCAGCAGCATCCGACAGTACTCTGGAAACACCATATATTTT. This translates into CASSIRQYSGNTIYF.

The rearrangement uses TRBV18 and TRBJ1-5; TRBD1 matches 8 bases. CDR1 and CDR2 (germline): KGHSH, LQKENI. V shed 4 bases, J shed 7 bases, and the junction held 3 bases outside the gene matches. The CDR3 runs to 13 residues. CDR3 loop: CASSQGTGQPQHF. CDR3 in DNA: TGTGCCAGCTCACAGGGGACAGGACAGCCCCAGCATTTT.

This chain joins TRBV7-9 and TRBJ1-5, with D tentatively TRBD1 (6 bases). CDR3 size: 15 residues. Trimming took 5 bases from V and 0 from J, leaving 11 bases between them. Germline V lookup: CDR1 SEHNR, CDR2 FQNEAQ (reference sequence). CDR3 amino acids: CASSPSGDSNQPQHF. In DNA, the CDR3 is TGTGCCAGCAGCCCGTCAGGGGATAGCAATCAGCCCCAGCATTTT.

CDR3 sequence reads: CASSSIQGALGETQYF. As DNA, the CDR3 is TGTGCCAGCAGTTCCATTCAGGGGGCTCTCGGAGAGACCCAGTACTTC. The rearrangement uses TRBV6-5 and TRBJ2-5; 8 positions match TRBD1. Trimming took 4 bases from V and 4 from J; bases not matched to a gene: 11. This CDR3 is 16 amino acids long. Germline assignment: CDR1 MNHEY and CDR2 SVGAGI.

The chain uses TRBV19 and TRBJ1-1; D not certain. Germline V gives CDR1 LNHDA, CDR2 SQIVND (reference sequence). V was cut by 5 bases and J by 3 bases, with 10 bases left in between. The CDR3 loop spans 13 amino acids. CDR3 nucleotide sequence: TGTGCCAGTAGTTCTAAGGGAGACACTGAAGCTTTCTTT. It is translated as CASSSKGDTEAFF.

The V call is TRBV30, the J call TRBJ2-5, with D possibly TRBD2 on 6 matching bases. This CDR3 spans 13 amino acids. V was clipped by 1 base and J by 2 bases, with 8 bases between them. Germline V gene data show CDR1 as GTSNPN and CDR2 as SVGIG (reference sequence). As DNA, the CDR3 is TGTGCCTGGAGTGGGGGAGGACAAGAGACCCAGTACTTC. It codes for CAWSGGGQETQYF.

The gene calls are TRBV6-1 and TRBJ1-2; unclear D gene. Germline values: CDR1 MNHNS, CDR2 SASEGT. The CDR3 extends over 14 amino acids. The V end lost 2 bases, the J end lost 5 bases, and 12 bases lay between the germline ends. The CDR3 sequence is CASSELGDVYGYTF. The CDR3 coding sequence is TGTGCCAGCAGTGAATTGGGAGACGTATATGGCTACACCTTC.